The text below deals with one T cell receptor beta chain. Germline lookup yields CDR1 SGHNT and CDR2 YYREEE (reference sequence). There are 16 residues in the CDR3. The V segment lost 4 bases and the J segment 5 bases; nucleotides outside the gene matches: 7. Profiling relied on immunoSEQ multiplex PCR, and the TCRdb table lists in-frame clones only, not all of them. Among hundreds of thousands of clones listed, roughly four fifths were seen once. This specimen comes from a study of blood T cell repertoires in COVID-19. The chain uses TRBV5-4 and TRBJ2-7, with 15 nucleotides matching TRBD2. The material sequenced was PBMCs or T cells enriched from blood (not recorded which). The origin of this receptor is a middle-aged man who had been exposed to COVID-19. The CDR3 sequence: CASSVPGLAGGDEQYF. The CDR3 DNA is TGTGCCAGCAGCGTCCCGGGACTAGCGGGAGGTGACGAGCAGTACTTC.